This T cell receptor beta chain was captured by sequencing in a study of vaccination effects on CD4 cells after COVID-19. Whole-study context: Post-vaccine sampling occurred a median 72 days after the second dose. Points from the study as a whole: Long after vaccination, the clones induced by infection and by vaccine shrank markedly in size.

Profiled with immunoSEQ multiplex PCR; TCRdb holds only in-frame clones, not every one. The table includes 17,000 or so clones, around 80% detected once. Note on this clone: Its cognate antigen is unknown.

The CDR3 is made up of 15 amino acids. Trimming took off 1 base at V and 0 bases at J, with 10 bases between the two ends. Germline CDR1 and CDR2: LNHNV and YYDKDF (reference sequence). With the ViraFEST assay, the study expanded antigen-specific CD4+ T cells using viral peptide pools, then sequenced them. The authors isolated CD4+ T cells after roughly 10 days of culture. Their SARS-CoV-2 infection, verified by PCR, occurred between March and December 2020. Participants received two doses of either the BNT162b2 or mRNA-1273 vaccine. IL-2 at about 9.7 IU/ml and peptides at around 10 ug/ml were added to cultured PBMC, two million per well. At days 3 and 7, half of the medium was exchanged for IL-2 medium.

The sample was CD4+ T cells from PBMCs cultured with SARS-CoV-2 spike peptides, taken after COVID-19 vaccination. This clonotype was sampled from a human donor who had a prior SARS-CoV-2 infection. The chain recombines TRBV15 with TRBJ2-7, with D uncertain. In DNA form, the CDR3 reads TGTGCCACCAGCAGAGGAGGTTTGAGCTCCTACGAGCAGTACTTC. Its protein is CATSRGGLSSYEQYF.